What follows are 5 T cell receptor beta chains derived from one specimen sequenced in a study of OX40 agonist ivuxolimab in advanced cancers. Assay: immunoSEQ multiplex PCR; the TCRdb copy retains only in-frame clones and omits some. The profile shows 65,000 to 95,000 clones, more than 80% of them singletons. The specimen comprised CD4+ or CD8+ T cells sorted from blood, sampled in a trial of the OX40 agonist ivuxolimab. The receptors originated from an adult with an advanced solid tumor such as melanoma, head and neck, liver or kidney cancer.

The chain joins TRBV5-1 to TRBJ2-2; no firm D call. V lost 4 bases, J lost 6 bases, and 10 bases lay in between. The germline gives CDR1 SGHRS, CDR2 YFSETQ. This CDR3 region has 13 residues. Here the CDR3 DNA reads TGCGCCAGCAGCCCATTAGCCTCCGGGGAGCTGTTTTTT. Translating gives CASSPLASGELFF.

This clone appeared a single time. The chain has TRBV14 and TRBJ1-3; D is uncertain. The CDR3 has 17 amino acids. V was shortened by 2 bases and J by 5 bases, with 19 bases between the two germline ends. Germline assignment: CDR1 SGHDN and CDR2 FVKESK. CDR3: CASSQSISLTRRNTIYF. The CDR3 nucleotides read TGTGCCAGCAGCCAATCAATATCCTTGACAAGGAGAAACACCATATATTTT.

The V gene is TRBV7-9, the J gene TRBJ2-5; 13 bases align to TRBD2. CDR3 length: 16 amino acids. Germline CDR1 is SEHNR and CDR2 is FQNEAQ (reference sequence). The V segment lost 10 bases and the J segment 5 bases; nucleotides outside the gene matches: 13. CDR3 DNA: TGTGCCACCTCGTTGGCCGGGACTAGCGGGGCCGAGACCCAGTACTTC. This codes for CATSLAGTSGAETQYF. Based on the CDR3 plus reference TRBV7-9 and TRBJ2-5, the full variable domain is DTGVSQNPRHKITKRGQNVTFRCDPISEHNRLYWYRQTLGQGPEFLTYFQNEAQLEKSRLLSDRFSAERPKGSFSTLEIQRTEQGDSAMYLCATSLAGTSGAETQYFGPGTRLLVL.

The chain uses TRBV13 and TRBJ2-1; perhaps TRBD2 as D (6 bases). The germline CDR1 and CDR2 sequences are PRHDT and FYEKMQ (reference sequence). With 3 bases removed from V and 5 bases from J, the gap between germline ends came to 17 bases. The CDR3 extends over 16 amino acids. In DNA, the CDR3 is TGTGCCAGCAGCTTGGGGGGACTGAAAACGGACAATGAGCAGTTCTTC. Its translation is CASSLGGLKTDNEQFF.

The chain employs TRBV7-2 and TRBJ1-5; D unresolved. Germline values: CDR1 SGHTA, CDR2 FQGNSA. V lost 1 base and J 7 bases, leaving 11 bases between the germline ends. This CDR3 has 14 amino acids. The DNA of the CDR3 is TGTGCCAGCAGCTTAGGCCAAGGACCCCAGCCCCAGCATTTT. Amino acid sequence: CASSLGQGPQPQHF.